This T cell receptor beta chain came from a study of cytomegalovirus exposure and HLA in healthy donors. Study-wide results and caveats: Three chains linked to CMV were shown in vitro to be specific for CMV antigens.

Primers: 60 Vbeta forward and 13 Jbeta reverse. The table came from immunoSEQ multiplex PCR; TCRdb's copy has only in-frame clones and leaves some out. The profile shows about 130,000 clones, roughly 79% of them singletons. Remarks on this clone: Its antigen is not known.

The source is a woman aged 45-60 years in good health and CMV-seronegative. Sequencing was performed on PBMCs.

The CDR3 DNA follows: TGTGCCAGCTCACCGGGGGGGGGCCTCCTGAATGAGCAGTTCTTC. This translates into CASSPGGGLLNEQFF. The J gene is TRBJ2-1, the V gene TRBV18; tentatively, D is TRBD2 (7 bases). The germline gives CDR1 KGHSH, CDR2 LQKENI. The CDR3 consists of 15 residues. V dropped 3 bases and J dropped 7 bases, with 16 bases sitting between them.